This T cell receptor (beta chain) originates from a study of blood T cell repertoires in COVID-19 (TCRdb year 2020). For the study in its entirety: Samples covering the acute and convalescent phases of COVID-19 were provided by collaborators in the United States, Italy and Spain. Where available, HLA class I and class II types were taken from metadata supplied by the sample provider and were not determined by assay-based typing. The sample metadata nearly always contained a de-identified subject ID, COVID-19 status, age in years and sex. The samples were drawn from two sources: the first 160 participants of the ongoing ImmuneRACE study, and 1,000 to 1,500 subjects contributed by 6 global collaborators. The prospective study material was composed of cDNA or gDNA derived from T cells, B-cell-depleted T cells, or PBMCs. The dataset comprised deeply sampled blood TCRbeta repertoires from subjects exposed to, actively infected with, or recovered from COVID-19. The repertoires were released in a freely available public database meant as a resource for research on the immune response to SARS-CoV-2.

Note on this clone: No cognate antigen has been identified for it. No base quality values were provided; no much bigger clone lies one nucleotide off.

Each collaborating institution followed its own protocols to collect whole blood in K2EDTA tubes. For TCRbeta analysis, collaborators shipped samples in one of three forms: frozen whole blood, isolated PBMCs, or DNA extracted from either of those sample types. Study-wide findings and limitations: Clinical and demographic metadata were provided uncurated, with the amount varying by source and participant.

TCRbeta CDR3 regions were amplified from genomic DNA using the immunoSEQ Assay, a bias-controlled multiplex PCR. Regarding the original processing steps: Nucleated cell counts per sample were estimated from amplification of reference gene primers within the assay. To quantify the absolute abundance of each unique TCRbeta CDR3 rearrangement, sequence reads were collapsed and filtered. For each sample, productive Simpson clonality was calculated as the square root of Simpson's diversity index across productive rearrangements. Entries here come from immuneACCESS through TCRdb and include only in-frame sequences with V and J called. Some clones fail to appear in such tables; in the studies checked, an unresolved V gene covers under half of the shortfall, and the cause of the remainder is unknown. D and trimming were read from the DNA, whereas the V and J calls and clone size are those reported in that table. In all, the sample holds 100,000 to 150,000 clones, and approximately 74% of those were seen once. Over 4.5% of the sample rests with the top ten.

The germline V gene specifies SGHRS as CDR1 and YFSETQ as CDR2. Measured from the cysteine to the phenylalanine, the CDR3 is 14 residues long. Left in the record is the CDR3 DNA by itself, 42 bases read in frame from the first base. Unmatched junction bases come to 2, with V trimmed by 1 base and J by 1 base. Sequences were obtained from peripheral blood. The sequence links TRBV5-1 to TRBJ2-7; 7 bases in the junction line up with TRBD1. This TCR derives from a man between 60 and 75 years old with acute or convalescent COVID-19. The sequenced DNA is TGCGCCAGCAGCTTGCCGGGACAGTCCTACGAGCAGTACTTC. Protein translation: CASSLPGQSYEQYF.